Following are 3 T cell receptor beta chains from one sample sequenced in a study of blood T cell repertoires in COVID-19. Data came from immunoSEQ multiplex PCR; TCRdb stores just in-frame clones and leaves some out. Here the sample spans about 190,000 clones, 80% to 85% being singletons. Material: PBMCs or T cells enriched from blood (not recorded which). The receptors were sampled from a young woman who had been exposed to COVID-19.

The chain has TRBV24-1 and TRBJ2-1; a weak D match, TRBD1 (6 bases). Germline loops: CDR1 KGHDR, CDR2 SFDVKD. This CDR3 has 17 amino acids. Trimming cost V 6 bases and J 6 bases, with 23 bases left between them. In DNA, the CDR3 is TGTGCCACCAGTCCACGAAGTGGGACATTCGCATCCAATGAGCAGTTCTTC. Translating it yields CATSPRSGTFASNEQFF.

This chain joins TRBV9 and TRBJ2-7; 11 nucleotides match TRBD2. The CDR3 runs 23 residues. V lost 4 bases, J lost 2 bases, and 29 bases stayed unmatched. Looked up from germline, CDR1 is SGDLS and CDR2 is YYNGEE. CDR3 sequence reads: CASSSAPIGGGLAGGQPTYEQYF. CDR3 sequence (DNA): TGTGCCAGCAGCTCCGCCCCTATCGGCGGCGGCCTAGCGGGGGGCCAACCGACCTACGAGCAGTACTTC.

This clone was seen a few times. The rearrangement uses TRBV28 and TRBJ1-1; maybe TRBD1 (5 bases). V was cut by 6 bases and J by 7 bases, with 15 bases left in between. The V gene's germline CDR1 is MDHEN and CDR2 SYDVKM. This CDR3 is built from 13 residues. The CDR3 spells CASRTVLANEAFF. CDR3 nucleotides: TGTGCCAGCAGGACAGTCTTAGCAAATGAAGCTTTCTTT.